This entry concerns a single T cell receptor (beta chain). These data originate in a study of blood T cell repertoires in COVID-19. Germline-derived CDR1 and CDR2 are MNHNS and SASEGT. This CDR3 spans 12 amino acids. The V end lost 1 base, the J end lost 10 bases, and 11 bases lay between the germline ends. Profiling relied on immunoSEQ multiplex PCR, and the TCRdb table lists in-frame clones only, not all of them. The repertoire holds about 250,000 clones, with 60% to 75% as singletons. Sequenced sample: peripheral blood. The genes are TRBV6-1 and TRBJ2-7, with D uncertain. The sequence was collected from a woman older than 75 with acute or convalescent COVID-19. In nucleotides, the CDR3 is TGTGCCAGCAGTGAAGAAGCTAAAATCCAGTACTTC. Translated: CASSEEAKIQYF.